This paragraph covers one TCR beta chain sequence. Other DNA sequences within the sample encode an identical CDR3. This specimen comes from a study of shared T cell receptors in the human thymus. This table comes from immunoSEQ multiplex PCR, and its TCRdb copy is limited to in-frame clones, with some not included. The profile covers hundreds of thousands of clones, with more than 75% appearing a single time and roughly 0.0087% taken by the ten largest. This CDR3 contains 13 residues. Trimming pared 5 bases from V and 2 bases from J, leaving 12 bases between. Germline-derived CDR1 and CDR2 are GTSNPN and SVGIG (reference sequence). These data were also filed under a second study, of human thymus T cells. That work states: Healthy Finnish infants undergoing corrective surgery for congenital heart defects provided the donor material. Obtained as resections during corrective heart surgery, the thymus tissue was then studied. Repertoires from thymus and blood appeared to show biased V and J gene usage. Unrelated individuals had highly overlapping thymic repertoires, as reported in related research.

V usage is TRBV30 and J usage is TRBJ1-1; the D is unclear. The sequencing input was thymocytes. This receptor was identified in a boy in the first two years of life with a congenital heart defect. As DNA, the CDR3 is TGTGCCTGGGGCGGGGAAGGCAACACTGAAGCTTTCTTT. The encoded protein is CAWGGEGNTEAFF.